This T cell receptor beta chain derives from a study of a mutant IDH1 vaccine in newly diagnosed glioma. Whole-study context: Patients' prior therapy spanned radiotherapy, temozolomide, or both; most underwent both.

The germline CDR1 and CDR2 sequences are SNHLY and FYNNEI. V was pared by 0 bases and J by 2 bases, with 6 bases of the junction left unmatched. There are 17 residues in the CDR3. Clones were sequenced by immunoSEQ multiplex PCR, and TCRdb holds only the in-frame ones, with some missing. The repertoire includes fewer than 70,000 clones, more than 80% of them detected once, and about 4.2% sits in the top ten. Overall study results and limits: Researchers report vaccine-induced immune responses in 93.3% of patients. Pseudoprogression appeared unlinked to shifts in leading peripheral T cell clonotypes.

Regarding this clone: What it binds is unknown.

The time point here: week 5, during vaccination. Mutant IDH1 20-mer peptide, at 300 ug, made up each vaccine dose, with topical imiquimod. Sequenced material: PBMCs, taken from a glioma patient whose treatment included an IDH1 peptide vaccine. The sequence was collected from a middle-aged woman with glioma. The chain recombines TRBV2 with TRBJ2-7, with 11 bases fitting TRBD2. The CDR3: CASSEAVLLAGAYEQYF. The CDR3 DNA reads TGTGCCAGCAGTGAAGCGGTGTTACTAGCGGGGGCCTACGAGCAGTACTTC. Full variable domain (missing parts from reference TRBV2 and TRBJ2-7): EPEVTQTPSHQVTQMGQEVILRCVPISNHLYFYWYRQILGQKVEFLVSFYNNEISEKSEIFDDQFSVERPDGSNFTLKIRSTKLEDSAMYFCASSEAVLLAGAYEQYFGPGTRLTVT.